The clone carrying this T cell receptor (beta chain) has just one count. Reverse transcription used roughly 0.45 to 1 ug RNA and random hexamers. Multiplex PCR with immunoSEQ amplified the TCR beta CDR3 across 54 Vbeta and 13 Jbeta. TCRdb reprocessed the immunoSEQ multiplex PCR reads via MiXCR and lists one record per CDR3 protein. The sample consists of about 150,000 distinct CDR3 sequences, approximately 95% of them appearing once. This entry comes from a study of CD8 T cells in Susac syndrome. Per germline, CDR1 SEHNR and CDR2 FQNEAQ (reference sequence). The CDR3 runs to 14 residues. With V trimmed by 5 bases and J by 6 bases, 6 bases remained unmatched. TEMRA cells were FACS-enriched and CD8+ and CD4+ T cells negatively isolated.

The source of this sequence is a human donor with Susac syndrome. Sequenced: CD4+ T cells from PBMCs. This chain uses TRBV7-9 with TRBJ1-5; 8 positions match TRBD1. The chain's CDR3 is CASSDQGAAQPQHF. The CDR3 DNA reads TGTGCCAGCAGCGATCAGGGGGCGGCTCAGCCCCAGCATTTT.